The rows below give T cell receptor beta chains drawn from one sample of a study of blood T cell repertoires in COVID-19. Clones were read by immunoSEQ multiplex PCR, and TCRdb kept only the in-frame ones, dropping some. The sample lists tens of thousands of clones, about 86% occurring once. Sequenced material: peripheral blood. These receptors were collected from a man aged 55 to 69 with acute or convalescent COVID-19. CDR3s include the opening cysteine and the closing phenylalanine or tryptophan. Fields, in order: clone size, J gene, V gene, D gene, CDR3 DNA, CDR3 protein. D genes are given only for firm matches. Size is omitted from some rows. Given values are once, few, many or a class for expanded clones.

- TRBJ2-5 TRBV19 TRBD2 TGTGCCAGTAGTAAAGGACTAGCGGGAGATGAGACCCAGTACTTC CASSKGLAGDETQYF
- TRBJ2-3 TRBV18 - TGTGCCAGCTCACCCTTACAAACAGATACGCAGTATTTT CASSPLQTDTQYF
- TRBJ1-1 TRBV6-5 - TGTGCCGCCATGGGAGAGGCGTACACTGAAGCTTTCTTT CAAMGEAYTEAFF
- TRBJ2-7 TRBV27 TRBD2 TGTGCCAGCAGTTCAGCCGGGACTAGCGGGTCCTACGAGCAGTACTTC CASSSAGTSGSYEQYF
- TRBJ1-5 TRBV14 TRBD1 TGTGCCAGCAGCCTCGGGACAGGGGGCGGGCAGCCCCAGCATTTT CASSLGTGGGQPQHF
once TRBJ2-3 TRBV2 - TGTGCCAGCAGTGGCCAGGGTATTAGAGATACGCAGTATTTT CASSGQGIRDTQYF
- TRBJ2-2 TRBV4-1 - TGCGCCAGCAGCCGCCTGAGGGGGGGGCGCGGGGAGCTGTTTTTT CASSRLRGGRGELFF
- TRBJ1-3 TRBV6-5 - TGTGCCAACTCCGTTTCGGGTGGAAACACCATATATTTT CANSVSGGNTIYF
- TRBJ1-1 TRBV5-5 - TGTGCCAGCAGCTTAGCCACTGTACAGACTGAAGCTTTCTTT CASSLATVQTEAFF
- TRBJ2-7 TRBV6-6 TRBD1 TGTGCCAGCAGCTCGGGACAGGTAAAGCCAAACTTC CASSSGQVKPNF
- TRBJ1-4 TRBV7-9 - TGTGCCAGCAGCGTCCGAGGAGGGGAGAAAGAAAAACTGTTTTTT CASSVRGGEKEKLFF
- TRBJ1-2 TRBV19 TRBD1 TGTGCCAGTAGTATCCAGGACAGGGGACCCTATGGCTACACCTTC CASSIQDRGPYGYTF
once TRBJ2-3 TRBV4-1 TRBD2 TGCGCCAGCAGCCAAGGCGGGGGGGCGGTAGGGACGCAGTATTTT CASSQGGGAVGTQYF
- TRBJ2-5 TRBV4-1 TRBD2 TGCGCCAGCACCTCGGGACTAGCGGGAGTTTGGCCCCAAGAGACCCAGTACTTC CASTSGLAGVWPQETQYF
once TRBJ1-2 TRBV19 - TGTGCCAGTAGTATAGATCGGGCTAACTATGGCTACACCTTC CASSIDRANYGYTF
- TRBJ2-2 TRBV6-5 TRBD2 TGTGCCAGCAGTTACTCGGGCGGGAGGGTCGGCGGGGAGCTGTTTTTT CASSYSGGRVGGELFF
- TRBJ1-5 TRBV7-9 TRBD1 TGTGCCAGCAGCACAACAGGGGCATTGGATCAGCCCCAGCATTTT CASSTTGALDQPQHF
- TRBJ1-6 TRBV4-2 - TGTGCCAGCAGCCAAGGCGGCAGGGTCAATTCACCCCTCCACTTT CASSQGGRVNSPLHF
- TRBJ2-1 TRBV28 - TGTGCCAGCAGCATAGGTGGCGCTGGGAGTTACAATGAGCAGTTCTTC CASSIGGAGSYNEQFF
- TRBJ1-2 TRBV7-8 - TGTGCCAGCAGCTTTGGTCTGGGGGCAGGGTATGGCTACACCTTC CASSFGLGAGYGYTF
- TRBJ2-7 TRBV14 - TGTGCCAGCAGCCCCGTTACCTGGTACGGAGGCTACGAGCAGTACTTC CASSPVTWYGGYEQYF
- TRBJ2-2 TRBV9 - TGTGCCAGCAGTCCTAGCGTGAACACCGGGGAGCTGTTTTTT CASSPSVNTGELFF
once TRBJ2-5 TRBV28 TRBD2 TGTGCCAGCAGTTTATCACTAGCGGGAGGGAACTTC CASSLSLAGGNF
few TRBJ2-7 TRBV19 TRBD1 TGTGCCAGTAGTCCGGACAGGGGAAGCGAGCAGTACTTC CASSPDRGSEQYF
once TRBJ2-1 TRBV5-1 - TGCGCCAGCAGCGCACGCGGGACAGTAAATGAGCAGTTCTTC CASSARGTVNEQFF
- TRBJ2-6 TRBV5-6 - TGTGCCAGCAGCTTGGTACCAGGGGAGACTACTGGGGCCAACGTCCTGACTTTC CASSLVPGETTGANVLTF
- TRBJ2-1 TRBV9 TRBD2 TGTGCCAGCAGCGTTAGCGGGAGCTCCTACAATGAGCAGTTCTTC CASSVSGSSYNEQFF
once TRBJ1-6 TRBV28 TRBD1 TGTGCCAGCAGTGGGGACAGGGGGCGAGTGTCCTATAATTCACCCCTCCACTTT CASSGDRGRVSYNSPLHF
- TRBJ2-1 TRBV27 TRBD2 TGTGCCAGCAGAGGTCTAGCGGGAGGTTATTACAATGAGCAGTTCTTC CASRGLAGGYYNEQFF
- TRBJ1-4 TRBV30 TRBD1 TGTGCCTGGAGTGTATTGTACGGGACAGGGGGCCGGGAAAAACTGTTTTTT CAWSVLYGTGGREKLFF
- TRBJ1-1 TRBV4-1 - TGCGCCAGCAGCCAAGTTGTCCATAGGGGGTACACTGAAGCTTTCTTT CASSQVVHRGYTEAFF
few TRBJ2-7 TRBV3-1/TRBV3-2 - TGTGCCAGCAGCCATAGTCGCTCCTACGAGCAGTACTTC CASSHSRSYEQYF
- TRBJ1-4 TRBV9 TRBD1 TGTGCCAGCAGCGCCCAGGGGGTGACTAATGAAAAACTGTTTTTT CASSAQGVTNEKLFF
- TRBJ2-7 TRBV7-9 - TGTGCCAGCAGTACAGGGCTAAGGGGCGAGCAGTACTTC CASSTGLRGEQYF
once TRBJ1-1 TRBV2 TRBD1 TGTGCCAGCAGGTCAGGGGGCTGGGCTGAAGCTTTCTTT CASRSGGWAEAFF
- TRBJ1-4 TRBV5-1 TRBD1 TGCGCCAGCAGCTCCGGACAGGCGAGGAATGAAAAACTGTTTTTT CASSSGQARNEKLFF
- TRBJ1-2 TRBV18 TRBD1 TGTGCCAGCTCCCGGGACAGGGAAAGTGGCTACACCTTC CASSRDRESGYTF
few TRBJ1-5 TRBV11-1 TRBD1 TGTGCCAGCAGTAGGACAGGGCGATCGCCCCAGCATTTT CASSRTGRSPQHF
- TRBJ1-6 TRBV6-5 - TGTGCCAGTTTTGCGCGGAATCAGAATTCACCCCTCCACTTT CASFARNQNSPLHF
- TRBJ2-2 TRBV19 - TGTGCCAGTAGTTCCCCTCGGACAGTCAACACCGGGGAGCTGTTTTTT CASSSPRTVNTGELFF
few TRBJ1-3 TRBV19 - TGTGCCAGTAGTATAGGACCGGGGAGAACTGGAAACACCATATATTTT CASSIGPGRTGNTIYF
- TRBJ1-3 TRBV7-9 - TGTGCCAGCAGCCCAGGGAGGGCCGGAAACACCATATATTTT CASSPGRAGNTIYF
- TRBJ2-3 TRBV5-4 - TGTGCCAGCAGTCAGGACTTCACAGATACGCAGTATTTT CASSQDFTDTQYF
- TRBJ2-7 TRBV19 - TGTGCCAGTAGTTCGCTGGAGGGCCTCGACTACGAGCAGTACTTC CASSSLEGLDYEQYF
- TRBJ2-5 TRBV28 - TGTGCCAGCAGGGGACAAGACCAAGAGACCCAGTACTTC CASRGQDQETQYF
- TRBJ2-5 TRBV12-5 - TGTGCTAGTGGTTTCAACCAAGAGACCCAGTACTTC CASGFNQETQYF
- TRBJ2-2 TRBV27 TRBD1 TGTGCCAGCAGCTTTACAGGGGGCGCCCCCGGGGAGCTGTTTTTT CASSFTGGAPGELFF
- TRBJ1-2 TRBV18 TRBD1 TGTGCCAGCTCACCACCGGTGTTCGGACAGGGGAAGCATGGCTACACCTTC CASSPPVFGQGKHGYTF
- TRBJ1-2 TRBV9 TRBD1 TGTGCCAGCAGCGTCCGGGACAGACCATTCTATGGCTACACCTTC CASSVRDRPFYGYTF
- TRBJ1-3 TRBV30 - TGTGCCTGGAGTGTAATGGGGCAAGGAAACACCATATATTTT CAWSVMGQGNTIYF
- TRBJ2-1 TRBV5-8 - TGTGCCAGCAGCTCCCGGGGGTCCTACAATGAGCAGTTCTTC CASSSRGSYNEQFF
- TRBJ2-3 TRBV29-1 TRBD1 TGCAGCACAAAACAGGGGGACCGCACAGATACGCAGTATTTT CSTKQGDRTDTQYF
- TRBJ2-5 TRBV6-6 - TGTGCCAGCAGTCTAGCGACGTACCAAGAGACCCAGTACTTC CASSLATYQETQYF
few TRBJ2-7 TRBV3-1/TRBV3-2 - TGTGCCAGCAGCCAAGGGGTTGGGACTGGGCAGTACTTC CASSQGVGTGQYF
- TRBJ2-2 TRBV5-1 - TGCGCCAGCAGCTTGGTTAGGGGTGGAACCGGGGAGCTGTTTTTT CASSLVRGGTGELFF
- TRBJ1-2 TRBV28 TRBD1 TGTGCCAACAACCCCCCGAGGGGGCATGGCTACACCTTC CANNPPRGHGYTF
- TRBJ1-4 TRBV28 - TGTGCCAGCAGTTTGGGCAGGGCTGAAAAACTGTTTTTT CASSLGRAEKLFF
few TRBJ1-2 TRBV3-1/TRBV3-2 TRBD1 TGTGCCAGCAGTGGACAGGGCTATGGCTACACCTTC CASSGQGYGYTF
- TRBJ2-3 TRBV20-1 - TGCAGTGCCAGTCCGCTTAGACCGGCCGGAGCAGATACGCAGTATTTT CSASPLRPAGADTQYF
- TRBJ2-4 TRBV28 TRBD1 TGTGCCAGCAGCTCAGGGGGCTTCGCCAAAAACATTCAGTACTTC CASSSGGFAKNIQYF